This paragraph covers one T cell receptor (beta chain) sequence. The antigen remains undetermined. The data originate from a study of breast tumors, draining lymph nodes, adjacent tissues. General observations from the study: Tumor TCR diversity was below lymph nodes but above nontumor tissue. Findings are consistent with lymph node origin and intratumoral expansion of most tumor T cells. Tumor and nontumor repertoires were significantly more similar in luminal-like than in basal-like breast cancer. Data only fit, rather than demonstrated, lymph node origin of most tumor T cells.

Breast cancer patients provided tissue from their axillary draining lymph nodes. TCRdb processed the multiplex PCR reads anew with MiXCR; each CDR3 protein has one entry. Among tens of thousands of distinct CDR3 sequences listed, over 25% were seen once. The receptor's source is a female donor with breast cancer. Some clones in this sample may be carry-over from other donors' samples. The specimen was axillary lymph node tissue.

The CDR3, as DNA: TGCAGTGCCAGGAGGACAGGGTATAACGCGCAGTACTTC. This gives the protein CSARRTGYNAQYF. The chain is built from TRBV20-1 and TRBJ2-7; 8 bases match TRBD1. In germline, CDR1 is DFQATT, CDR2 SNEGSKA (reference sequence). This CDR3 comprises 13 residues. V lost 6 bases, J lost 9 bases, and 13 bases stayed unmatched.